Listed below are T cell receptor beta chains from one sample, sequenced in a study of spatial heterogeneity in lung cancer. TCRdb reanalysed the 5' RACE reads using MiXCR and keeps one entry per CDR3 protein. Of over 95,000 distinct CDR3 sequences in the sample, 10% to 12% were seen once. This sample comprised PBMCs, obtained at follow-up. The receptors derive from a female donor with early-stage non-small cell lung cancer. CDR3s include the opening cysteine and the closing phenylalanine or tryptophan. Fields, in order: V gene, CDR3 length, clone size, CDR3 protein. Clone sizes are given selectively: once, few, many, or a class where the clone is expanded.

TRBV11-2	13	many	CASSLEDDRTQYF
TRBV20-1	15	many	CSAMTGTGRDQPQHF
TRBV6-5	12	-	CASSQGGREQYF
TRBV28	15	-	CASSPPLIMRTEAFF
TRBV5-5	15	many	CASSLVQGAYSPLHF
TRBV29-1	12	-	CSVERGRTEAFF
TRBV27	14	-	CASSPYTGITEAFF
TRBV12-3/TRBV12-4	14	-	CASSFDRFYSPLHF
TRBV27	14	-	CASSPSAWPYEQYF
TRBV11-2	16	-	CASSLSLRRDGNTIYF